Listed here is a single T cell receptor beta chain. What it recognizes is unknown. Only in-frame clones appear in the TCRdb table, and some are missing; sequencing was by immunoSEQ multiplex PCR. The sample includes roughly 86,000 clones, around four fifths seen only once; the top ten take around 9.1%. This sample was included in a study of radiation and T cells in renal cell carcinoma. Noted time point: blood 4 weeks post-SBRT, at nephrectomy. Treatment meaning: 15 Gy SBRT to primary tumor, nephrectomy 4 weeks later. Nephrectomy followed 15 Gy stereotactic body radiation by 4 weeks. Serial blood draws occurred at baseline and 2 and 4 weeks post-SBRT. Clear cell pathology was present in this patient's renal cell carcinoma. Trimming removed 6 bases from V and 3 bases from J, with 11 bases in between. This CDR3 has 13 residues. Germline V gene lookup returns CDR1 LGHNA and CDR2 YNFKEQ. Study results and limitations: Top tumor clonotypes rose in blood 2 weeks post-radiation, then contracted.

The gene calls are TRBV4-2 and TRBJ1-2; D uncertain. This sequence originates from a man between 45 and 60 years old with renal cell carcinoma. Material: blood, obtained from a patient whose treatment included radiotherapy and nephrectomy. The DNA of the CDR3 is TGTGCCAGCAGTCGAGACGATTACTATGGCTACACCTTC. As protein: CASSRDDYYGYTF.